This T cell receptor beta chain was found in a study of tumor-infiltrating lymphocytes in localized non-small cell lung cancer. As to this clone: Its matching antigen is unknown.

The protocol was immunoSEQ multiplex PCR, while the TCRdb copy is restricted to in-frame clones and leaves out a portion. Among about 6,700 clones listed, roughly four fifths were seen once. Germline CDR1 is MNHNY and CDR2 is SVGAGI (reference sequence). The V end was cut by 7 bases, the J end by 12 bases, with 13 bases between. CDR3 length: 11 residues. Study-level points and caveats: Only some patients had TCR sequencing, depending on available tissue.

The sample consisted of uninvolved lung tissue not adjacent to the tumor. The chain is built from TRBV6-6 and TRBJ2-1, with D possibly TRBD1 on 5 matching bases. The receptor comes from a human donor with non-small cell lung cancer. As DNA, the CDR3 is TGTGCCAGCACCCTAGACAGAGTGCAGTTCTTC. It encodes CASTLDRVQFF.